Below, 16 T cell receptor beta chains from the same sample are listed, as sequenced in a study of cytomegalovirus exposure and HLA in healthy donors. PCR was performed using 60 Vbeta and 13 Jbeta primers. Profiled with immunoSEQ multiplex PCR; TCRdb holds only in-frame clones, not every one. The sample lists about 96,000 clones, 65% to 75% occurring once. The specimen was PBMCs. Source of these receptors: a woman aged 70-85 years in good health and CMV-seropositive.

The genes are TRBV6-6 and TRBJ2-3; 10 nucleotides align to TRBD2. J was trimmed by 1 base and V by 10 bases; bases with no gene match: 5. CDR1 and CDR2 (germline): MNHNY, SVGAGI (reference sequence). The CDR3 extends over 14 amino acids. Here the CDR3 reads CATWTSGGTDTQYF. The DNA of the CDR3 is TGTGCCACCTGGACTAGCGGAGGCACAGATACGCAGTATTTT.

This clone occurred a few times. The chain joins TRBV7-8 to TRBJ1-5; 12 bases agree with TRBD1. V was pared by 1 base and J by 4 bases, with 2 bases of the junction left unmatched. The germline CDR1 and CDR2 sequences are SGHVS and FQNEAQ. The CDR3 contains 16 residues. CDR3 bases: TGTGCCAGCAGCTTAGGGGACAGGGGGCCGAATCAGCCCCAGCATTTT. Protein: CASSLGDRGPNQPQHF.

The chain has TRBV18 and TRBJ1-4; 9 bases are shared with TRBD1. The CDR3 runs to 13 residues. CDR1 and CDR2 from the germline V gene are KGHSH and LQKENI. Unmatched junction bases numbered 1, after V lost 4 bases and J lost 7 bases. CDR3 nucleotides: TGTGCCAGCTCACGGACAGGGGTTGAAAAACTGTTTTTT. This sequence encodes CASSRTGVEKLFF.

The rearrangement joins TRBV5-1 to TRBJ2-5; D possibly corresponds to TRBD2 (7 bases). Per the germline V gene, CDR1 is SGHRS and CDR2 is YFSETQ. The CDR3 has 15 amino acids. Deletions cut 0 bases from V and 5 bases from J, with 14 bases between. The CDR3 bases are TGCGCCAGCAGCTTGGACGCGGGGGCCCGGGAGACCCAGTACTTC. Protein product: CASSLDAGARETQYF.

This sequence joins TRBV28 and TRBJ2-7; TRBD2 is a possible D gene (6 bases). The CDR3 has 14 residues. Trimming removed 6 bases at V and 4 bases at J, with 16 bases between. CDR1 is MDHEN, CDR2 SYDVKM, per germline. The CDR3 reads CASRPPGGIYEQYF. The CDR3 DNA reads TGTGCCAGCAGGCCTCCCGGGGGTATATACGAGCAGTACTTC.

A remark on this clone: The sample has other DNA sequences that encode this CDR3 too. The gene calls are TRBV19 and TRBJ2-3; D gene unclear. This CDR3 contains 12 residues. Trimming took off 3 bases at V and 5 bases at J, with 6 bases between the two ends. Germline CDR1 LNHDA, CDR2 SQIVND (reference sequence). CDR3 sequence (DNA): TGTGCCAGTAGTATTCCGGGAGATACGCAGTATTTT. Translation gives CASSIPGDTQYF.

The rearrangement joins TRBV6-1 to TRBJ1-5; no reliable D call. Between the trimmed V and J ends, which lost 0 bases and 2 bases, there was a span of 8 bases. Per germline, CDR1 MNHNS and CDR2 SASEGT. The CDR3 has 15 amino acids. The CDR3 DNA is TGTGCCAGCAGTGAAGCCCTCCAGGGCAATCAGCCCCAGCATTTT. It codes for CASSEALQGNQPQHF.

The chain recombines TRBV4-2 with TRBJ1-4, with 12 bases lining up with TRBD1. Looked up from germline, CDR1 is LGHNA and CDR2 is YNFKEQ. V lost 0 bases and J lost 9; bases outside the gene matches: 11. The CDR3 totals 18 residues. CDR3 in amino acids: CASSQDLPGQGAPKKLFF. The CDR3 nucleotides are TGTGCCAGCAGCCAAGATCTTCCGGGACAGGGGGCTCCTAAAAAACTGTTTTTT.

The chain combines TRBV4-1 with TRBJ2-7; TRBD2 aligns across 10 bases. The CDR3 has 16 residues. Trimming took 1 base from V and 2 from J; bases not matched to a gene: 5. Germline V lookup: CDR1 MGHRA, CDR2 YSYEKL. Here the CDR3 DNA reads TGCGCCAGCAGCCAAGGGCTAGCGGGAGCTCCCTACGAGCAGTACTTC. It codes for CASSQGLAGAPYEQYF.

The rearrangement uses TRBV7-9 and TRBJ2-1; D is undetermined. This CDR3 is 15 amino acids long. In germline, CDR1 is SEHNR, CDR2 FQNEAQ (reference sequence). V was trimmed by 5 bases and J by 0 bases, leaving 11 bases between them. CDR3 in amino acids: CASSLGYSSYNEQFF. CDR3 in DNA: TGTGCCAGCAGCCTAGGATACAGCTCCTACAATGAGCAGTTCTTC.

V gene TRBV5-1 combines with J gene TRBJ1-4, with 8 positions matching TRBD1. CDR3 length: 14 amino acids. Trimming took 5 bases from V and 4 from J; bases not matched to a gene: 4. Germline assignment: CDR1 SGHRS and CDR2 YFSETQ. The CDR3 spells CASRPGQGNEKLFF. CDR3 nucleotide sequence: TGCGCCAGCAGGCCCGGACAGGGTAATGAAAAACTGTTTTTT.

The V and J genes are TRBV30 and TRBJ1-3; 8 bases line up with TRBD1. The trim removed 4 bases at V and 1 base at J, leaving 3 bases unmatched. CDR3 size: 14 residues. CDR1 and CDR2 (germline): GTSNPN, SVGIG (reference sequence). In nucleotides, the CDR3 is TGTGCCTGGAAAGGACAGGGTTCTGGAAACACCATATATTTT. This gives the protein CAWKGQGSGNTIYF.

Comment on this clone: The same CDR3 arises from other DNA sequences in this sample as well. The genes are TRBV5-6 and TRBJ1-5; D uncertain. In germline, CDR1 is SGHDT, CDR2 YYEEEE. The V end lost 0 bases, the J end lost 0 bases, and 7 bases lay between the germline ends. The CDR3 spans 15 residues. The CDR3 reads CASSLAGGSNQPQHF. The CDR3, as DNA: TGTGCCAGCAGCTTGGCCGGCGGTAGCAATCAGCCCCAGCATTTT.

This clone occurred once. The chain has TRBV20-1 and TRBJ2-5; tentative D call: TRBD1 (5 bases). Judging by the DNA end, TRBJ2-7 fits better; the J call may be wrong. Germline V lookup: CDR1 DFQATT, CDR2 SNEGSKA (reference sequence). The CDR3 runs to 11 residues. The CDR3 nucleotides are TGCAGTGCTAGACAGGGCGCCGAGCAGTACTTC. It translates to CSARQGAEQYF.

The V and J genes are TRBV7-3 and TRBJ2-2; D not certain. V gave up 1 base and J gave up 6 bases, with 6 bases separating them. The CDR3 spans 13 residues. Germline V gene lookup returns CDR1 SGHTA and CDR2 FQGTGA. The CDR3: CASSLNRAGELFF. Here the CDR3 DNA reads TGTGCCAGCAGCTTAAATCGAGCCGGGGAGCTGTTTTTT.

The chain recombines TRBV6-6 with TRBJ2-3; weak D call: TRBD1 (6 bases). The V gene's germline CDR1 is MNHNY and CDR2 SVGAGI (reference sequence). Trimming removed 8 bases from V and 1 base from J, with 16 bases in between. This CDR3 is built from 15 residues. CDR3 nucleotides: TGTGCCAGCCGTGGGGGCCAAGGAGGCACAGATACGCAGTATTTT. It specifies CASRGGQGGTDTQYF.